A single sample gave rise to the 30 T cell receptor beta chains below, sequenced in a study of blood T cell repertoires in COVID-19. This table comes from immunoSEQ multiplex PCR, and its TCRdb copy is limited to in-frame clones, with some not included. The top ten clones hold about 8.9% of a sample with about 200,000 clones, 75% to 85% of them seen once. Sequencing was performed on peripheral blood. These TCRs come from a man in his fifties with active or convalescent COVID-19.

Comment on this clone: This specimen includes other DNA sequences encoding the same CDR3. This sequence joins TRBV7-2 and TRBJ1-1; TRBD1 aligns across 7 bases. With V trimmed by 3 bases and J by 1 base, 2 bases remained unmatched. Germline V gene data show CDR1 as SGHTA and CDR2 as FQGNSA. The CDR3 runs to 14 residues. CDR3 residues: CASSLRTGNTEAFF. The CDR3 coding sequence is TGTGCCAGCAGCTTGAGGACAGGGAACACTGAAGCTTTCTTT. Complete variable domain (other parts from reference TRBV7-2 and TRBJ1-1): GAGVSQSPSNKVTEKGKDVELRCDPISGHTALYWYRQSLGQGLEFLIYFQGNSAPDKSGLPSDRFSAERTGGSVSTLTIQRTQQEDSAVYLCASSLRTGNTEAFFGQGTRLTVV.

This clone was seen once. This rearrangement joins TRBV9 to TRBJ1-2; 9 nucleotides line up with TRBD1. The V and J ends lost 3 bases and 4 bases, in that order; junction bases with no gene match: 10. The CDR3 covers 16 residues. Per the germline V gene, CDR1 is SGDLS and CDR2 is YYNGEE. CDR3 nucleotide sequence: TGTGCCAGCAGCGGCCAACCGGGACAGGGAGGCTATGGCTACACCTTC. It is translated as CASSGQPGQGGYGYTF.

This chain uses TRBV28 with TRBJ2-3, with 8 bases aligning to TRBD2. The CDR3 has 17 amino acids. Germline V gene data show CDR1 as MDHEN and CDR2 as SYDVKM. Trimming at V came to 6 bases and at J to 0 bases, leaving 11 bases not matched to a gene. The CDR3 region is CASRPLGSGTSTDTQYF. The CDR3 bases are TGTGCCAGCAGACCCTTGGGTAGCGGGACAAGCACAGATACGCAGTATTTT.

This clone showed up just once. CDR3 loop: CASSLDRAYYNEQFF. The DNA for the CDR3 is TGTGCCAGCAGCCTAGACAGGGCCTACTACAATGAGCAGTTCTTC. The V and J genes are TRBV7-2 and TRBJ2-1; 7 bases match TRBD1. J gave up 3 bases and V 5 bases, and 7 bases lay outside the gene matches. Germline V gene sequence: CDR1 SGHTA, CDR2 FQGNSA. This CDR3 has 15 amino acids. Together with reference TRBV7-2 and TRBJ2-1, the CDR3 gives the full variable domain: GAGVSQSPSNKVTEKGKDVELRCDPISGHTALYWYRQSLGQGLEFLIYFQGNSAPDKSGLPSDRFSAERTGGSVSTLTIQRTQQEDSAVYLCASSLDRAYYNEQFFGPGTRLTVL.

The V call is TRBV2, the J call TRBJ2-7, with D possibly matching TRBD1 (6 bases). Germline CDR1 is SNHLY and CDR2 is FYNNEI. The CDR3 loop spans 12 amino acids. V was clipped by 6 bases and J by 5 bases, with 11 bases between them. CDR3 protein: CASSDYRDEQYF. CDR3 in DNA: TGTGCCAGCAGCGATTACAGGGACGAGCAGTACTTC.

The CDR3 region has the DNA TGTGCCAGCAGTTTAGCGGGAATCTCTGGAAACACCATATATTTT. Protein product: CASSLAGISGNTIYF. The rearrangement joins TRBV28 to TRBJ1-3, with D unclear. The germline gives CDR1 MDHEN, CDR2 SYDVKM. V lost 2 bases and J 0 bases, leaving 8 bases between the germline ends. The CDR3 totals 15 residues. Full variable domain (rest looked up from reference TRBV28 and TRBJ1-3): DVKVTQSSRYLVKRTGEKVFLECVQDMDHENMFWYRQDPGLGLRLIYFSYDVKMKEKGDIPEGYSVSREKKERFSLILESASTNQTSMYLCASSLAGISGNTIYFGEGSWLTVV.

This chain uses TRBV5-6 with TRBJ2-3; 7 nucleotides align to TRBD1. The J segment lost 2 bases and the V segment lost 4 bases, leaving 4 bases of the junction unmatched. The germline CDR1 and CDR2 sequences are SGHDT and YYEEEE. CDR3 length: 14 amino acids. CDR3 DNA: TGTGCCAGCAGCGGAACAGGGGCCACAGATACGCAGTATTTT. It is translated as CASSGTGATDTQYF.

The J gene is TRBJ2-3, the V gene TRBV7-9, with a weak D call TRBD2 (7 bases). CDR1 SEHNR and CDR2 FQNEAQ come from the germline V gene (reference sequence). CDR3 length: 14 residues. Trimming cost V 8 bases and J 0 bases, with 12 bases left between them. CDR3 in amino acids: CASGGAPSTDTQYF. CDR3 DNA: TGTGCCAGCGGGGGGGCCCCTAGCACAGATACGCAGTATTTT.

J is TRBJ1-3 and V is TRBV30; 7 bases are shared with TRBD1. The CDR3 consists of 16 residues. From germline, CDR1 is GTSNPN and CDR2 SVGIG (reference sequence). Trimming cost V 3 bases and J 2 bases; bases outside gene matches: 10. The CDR3 is CAWSDLFTGAGNTIYF. For the CDR3, the DNA is TGTGCCTGGAGCGACCTTTTCACAGGGGCTGGAAACACCATATATTTT.

This clone has only one observation. CDR3 in amino acids: CASSQKGLAGDRGDGELFF. CDR3 in DNA: TGCGCCAGCAGCCAAAAGGGACTAGCGGGAGATCGGGGCGACGGGGAGCTGTTTTTT. The chain uses TRBV4-1 and TRBJ2-2; 14 nucleotides line up with TRBD2. This CDR3 is 19 amino acids long. Germline V gene data show CDR1 as MGHRA and CDR2 as YSYEKL. With V trimmed by 2 bases and J by 7 bases, 12 bases remained unmatched.

The chain employs TRBV28 and TRBJ2-3; 7 nucleotides agree with TRBD1. This CDR3 spans 13 amino acids. V gave up 10 bases and J gave up 2 bases; unmatched junction bases: 6. The germline V gene encodes CDR1 MDHEN and CDR2 SYDVKM. The CDR3 reads CATGQLSTDTQYF. The CDR3, as DNA: TGTGCCACGGGACAGCTGTCCACAGATACGCAGTATTTT.

The gene calls are TRBV7-2 and TRBJ2-2, with D perhaps TRBD1 (6 bases). The ends were cut back, 4 bases at V and 4 bases at J, with 13 bases in the middle. Germline CDR1 SGHTA, CDR2 FQGNSA. This CDR3 has 15 amino acids. CDR3 amino acids: CASSSQGIVTGELFF. The DNA of the CDR3 is TGTGCCAGCAGCTCACAGGGTATCGTCACCGGGGAGCTGTTTTTT.

The gene calls are TRBV28 and TRBJ1-2; TRBD1 matches at 7 bases. The CDR3 is 15 residues long. The germline V gene encodes CDR1 MDHEN and CDR2 SYDVKM. The V and J ends lost 1 base and 6 bases, in that order; junction bases with no gene match: 8. The CDR3 DNA reads as TGTGCCAGCAGTTTATACGACAGGGCATCGGATGGCTACACCTTC. This codes for CASSLYDRASDGYTF.

The CDR3 DNA reads as TGTGCCAGCAGCTTACCCATTCACACAGATACGCAGTATTTT. Translated: CASSLPIHTDTQYF. The chain combines TRBV11-2 with TRBJ2-3; D uncertain. CDR1 is SGHAT and CDR2 is FQNNGV in the germline V gene. Trimming pared 2 bases from V and 2 bases from J, leaving 8 bases between. This CDR3 is built from 14 residues.

The chain combines TRBV28 with TRBJ1-4; no firm D call. This CDR3 has 15 residues. V dropped 3 bases and J dropped 0 bases, with 8 bases sitting between them. Germline V gene lookup returns CDR1 MDHEN and CDR2 SYDVKM. DNA of the CDR3: TGTGCCAGCAGTTTGTCTGGAGCAACTAATGAAAAACTGTTTTTT. Its protein is CASSLSGATNEKLFF. The complete variable domain, with remaining parts taken from reference TRBV28 and TRBJ1-4, reads DVKVTQSSRYLVKRTGEKVFLECVQDMDHENMFWYRQDPGLGLRLIYFSYDVKMKEKGDIPEGYSVSREKKERFSLILESASTNQTSMYLCASSLSGATNEKLFFGSGTQLSVL.

The chain recombines TRBV29-1 with TRBJ1-2, with a weak D call TRBD1 (5 bases). The germline V gene encodes CDR1 SQVTM and CDR2 ANQGSEA. The CDR3 sequence is 15 residues long. V lost 2 bases, J lost 6 bases, and 19 bases lay in between. The CDR3 nucleotides are TGCAGCGTTGAATCATATGGGACCCCGGGGGATGGCTACACCTTC. This encodes CSVESYGTPGDGYTF.

The rearrangement joins TRBV7-9 to TRBJ1-4, with 9 bases lining up with TRBD1. Germline-derived CDR1 and CDR2 are SEHNR and FQNEAQ (reference sequence). The CDR3 contains 19 residues. The V gene end was trimmed by 1 base and the J gene end by 4 bases; junction bases not matched to a gene: 13. The CDR3 sequence is CASSLVAGTGPIYNEKLFF. The CDR3 nucleotides are TGTGCCAGCAGCTTAGTGGCCGGGACAGGGCCCATTTATAATGAAAAACTGTTTTTT.

The rearrangement joins TRBV13 to TRBJ1-1, with D perhaps TRBD1 (5 bases). V lost 6 bases and J lost 1, with 21 bases in between. The length of the CDR3 is 17 residues. Germline V gene sequence: CDR1 PRHDT, CDR2 FYEKMQ (reference sequence). The CDR3: CASSPKLWMGRNTEAFF. The CDR3, as DNA: TGTGCCAGCAGTCCTAAGCTTTGGATGGGGCGGAACACTGAAGCTTTCTTT.

The sample holds one count of this clone. The chain joins TRBV6-1 to TRBJ1-1; 8 nucleotides agree with TRBD1. The germline V gene encodes CDR1 MNHNS and CDR2 SASEGT. Trimming cost V 1 base and J 4 bases; bases outside gene matches: 2. The CDR3 loop spans 14 amino acids. CDR3 bases: TGTGCCAGCAGTGAAGGACAGGGGTTCACTGAAGCTTTCTTT. This gives the protein CASSEGQGFTEAFF.

CDR3 coding DNA: TGTGCCAGCAGCCCAGGGGTTAGCGGGGCCGGGGAGCTGTTTTTT. Its translation: CASSPGVSGAGELFF. J is TRBJ2-2 and V is TRBV7-7; TRBD2 matches at 8 bases. The germline V gene has CDR1 SSHAT and CDR2 FNYEAQ (reference sequence). The ends lost 5 bases at V and 6 bases at J; junction bases unmatched: 8. The length of the CDR3 is 15 residues.

The chain employs TRBV5-1 and TRBJ2-3, with D unclear. V lost 2 bases, J lost 2 bases, and 12 bases lay in between. Germline CDR1 reads SGHRS; CDR2 reads YFSETQ. This CDR3 has 15 amino acids. The CDR3 here is CASSLLSPDTDTQYF. The CDR3 nucleotides are TGCGCCAGCAGCTTATTAAGTCCAGACACAGATACGCAGTATTTT.

V is TRBV5-1 and J is TRBJ1-2; perhaps TRBD1 as D (5 bases). V dropped 0 bases and J dropped 2 bases, with 11 bases sitting between them. The length of the CDR3 is 15 residues. The germline CDR1 and CDR2 sequences are SGHRS and YFSETQ. The CDR3 DNA is TGCGCCAGCAGCTTGGTTCCAGGGTTGAACTATGGCTACACCTTC. This gives the protein CASSLVPGLNYGYTF.

V usage is TRBV7-8 and J usage is TRBJ1-6; a possible D gene is TRBD1 (6 bases). Germline V CDR1 and CDR2: SGHVS, FQNEAQ. The CDR3 totals 18 residues. Trimming cost V 4 bases and J 15 bases, with 31 bases left between them. The CDR3 here is CASSYGGRAVTQLRRLHF. CDR3 nucleotides: TGTGCCAGCAGCTATGGGGGCAGGGCTGTTACCCAATTACGTCGCCTCCACTTT.

The rearrangement uses TRBV19 and TRBJ1-1; no clear D gene. Trimming took 3 bases from V and 3 from J, leaving 8 bases between them. The germline CDR1 and CDR2 sequences are LNHDA and SQIVND (reference sequence). The CDR3 consists of 13 residues. CDR3 residues: CASSIQLDTEAFF. DNA of the CDR3: TGTGCCAGTAGTATTCAGTTGGACACTGAAGCTTTCTTT.

The table lists this clone with a few counts. The V and J genes are TRBV2 and TRBJ2-7, with 8 bases aligning to TRBD1. V trimming: 1 base; J trimming: 5 bases; junction bases outside the gene matches: 13. This CDR3 is 17 amino acids long. Germline CDR1 reads SNHLY; CDR2 reads FYNNEI. The CDR3 DNA reads TGTGCCAGCAGTGAAGGGATATTCGGGACAGGTTCCCACGAGCAGTACGTC. Its translation is CASSEGIFGTGSHEQYV.

The rearrangement uses TRBV5-6 and TRBJ2-1; 10 bases line up with TRBD1. The CDR3 spans 15 residues. J gave up 2 bases and V 6 bases, and 5 bases lay outside the gene matches. Germline V lookup: CDR1 SGHDT, CDR2 YYEEEE. The CDR3 DNA is TGTGCCAGCACCCAGGACAGGGGGGCCTACAATGAGCAGTTCTTC. This translates into CASTQDRGAYNEQFF.

The V call is TRBV28, the J call TRBJ2-2, with D uncertain. V gave up 2 bases and J gave up 5 bases, with 9 bases separating them. The length of the CDR3 is 14 residues. The germline V gene encodes CDR1 MDHEN and CDR2 SYDVKM. The CDR3 region has the DNA TGTGCCAGCAGTTTAAAGAGGTGGACCGGGGAGCTGTTTTTT. This gives the protein CASSLKRWTGELFF.

This clone was counted a few times. This chain links TRBV7-2 with TRBJ2-7; D call uncertain. The germline V gene has CDR1 SGHTA and CDR2 FQGNSA. The germline V and J ends were trimmed by 5 bases and 3 bases, with 17 bases remaining between them. This CDR3 contains 15 residues. CDR3 protein: CASSLKYSPFYEQYF. The DNA for the CDR3 is TGTGCCAGCAGCCTAAAATATAGCCCTTTCTACGAGCAGTACTTC.

This clone was recorded once. J is TRBJ1-2 and V is TRBV24-1; no firm D call. V lost 11 bases and J 1 base, leaving 7 bases between the germline ends. The CDR3 runs 11 residues. Germline V gene lookup returns CDR1 KGHDR and CDR2 SFDVKD. The CDR3 loop reads CAIPVNYGYTF. As DNA, the CDR3 is TGTGCCATCCCAGTTAACTATGGCTACACCTTC.

This rearrangement joins TRBV5-5 to TRBJ1-1; the match to TRBD1 covers 7 bases. Germline V gene sequence: CDR1 SGHKS, CDR2 YYEKEE (reference sequence). Losses at the gene ends were 2 bases for V and 4 bases for J; bases not matched to a gene: 2. This CDR3 spans 13 amino acids. CDR3 amino acids: CASSFPGGTEAFF. The CDR3 DNA follows: TGTGCCAGCAGCTTTCCAGGGGGCACTGAAGCTTTCTTT.